This TCR beta chain was sequenced during a study of OX40 agonist ivuxolimab in advanced cancers. This clone was seen more than once but under ten times. Here immunoSEQ multiplex PCR was the method, and the copy in TCRdb shows in-frame clones only, minus some. Of approximately 39,000 clones in the sample, more than 60% were seen once. The CDR3 consists of 15 residues. The germline CDR1 and CDR2 sequences are MNHNS and SASEGT. With 4 bases clipped from V and 8 bases from J, the junction kept 5 bases outside the gene matches. The sequencing here drew on CD4+ or CD8+ T cells sorted from blood, taken in a trial of the OX40 agonist ivuxolimab. The chain uses TRBV6-1 and TRBJ1-6; TRBD1 matches at 10 bases. This TCR derives from an adult with an advanced solid tumor such as melanoma, head and neck, liver or kidney cancer. The CDR3 DNA reads as TGTGCCAGCAGTGGGGGACAGGGGACGTATTCACCCCTCCACTTT. It codes for CASSGGQGTYSPLHF.